The rows below give T cell receptor beta chains drawn from one sample of a study of T-cell memory formation after mild COVID-19. MiXCR was run by TCRdb on the 5' RACE reads, yielding one entry per CDR3 protein. The sample shows approximately 400,000 distinct CDR3 sequences, approximately 25% of them seen only once. Sequencing was carried out using PBMCs or a T cell subset sorted from them (not recorded which). The source is an adult woman who had mild COVID-19 (a few samples of this study predate the infection). Cell type and time point are not known. The CDR3 runs from the conserved cysteine through the conserved F or W. Fields, in order: D gene, clone size, V gene, J gene, CDR3 DNA, CDR3 protein. The D gene is left open where the match is weak. Some rows mark clone size as missing; the rest say once, few, many or name a class of expanded clone.

>TRBD1|few|TRBV7-2|TRBJ2-5
TGTGCCAGCGGATCCCCACAGGGGGCAGGGGAGACCCAGTACTTC
CASGSPQGAGETQYF
>-|-|TRBV20-1|TRBJ1-1
TGCAGTGCTAGAGGCGAGGCAGCACCTGAAGCTTTCTTT
CSARGEAAPEAFF
>-|-|TRBV9|TRBJ2-3
TGTGCCAGCAGCGTAGTAGGCGGCTACGATACGCAGTATTTT
CASSVVGGYDTQYF
>-|-|TRBV13|TRBJ2-5
TGTGCCAGCAGCTTAAGGGGTATGGGACTGCAAGAGACCCAGTACTTC
CASSLRGMGLQETQYF
>-|-|TRBV12-3/TRBV12-4|TRBJ2-1
TGTGCCAGCAGCACAACAGGCTCAGCCCTTAGTATGGCCTACAATGAGCAGTTCTTC
CASSTTGSALSMAYNEQFF
>TRBD1|few|TRBV7-2|TRBJ2-1
TGTGCCAGCAGCTTACCGACGGACAGGGGTAATCGCTTC
CASSLPTDRGNRF
>-|-|TRBV30|TRBJ2-4
TGTGCCTGGAGTATAGGACAGTTCCTCAGTGGCAAAAACATTCAGTACTTC
CAWSIGQFLSGKNIQYF
>TRBD2|few|TRBV6-5|TRBJ2-1
TGTGCCAGCAGTTCCTGGACTAGCGGGAGGGATGAGCAGTTCTTC
CASSSWTSGRDEQFF
>-|-|TRBV4-1|TRBJ2-7
TGCGCCAGCAGCCAAGAATACAGGGACGAGCAGTACTTC
CASSQEYRDEQYF
>-|-|TRBV30|TRBJ1-5
TGTGCCTGGAGTGGATATCGGGGGGCAGGCAATCAGCCCCAGCATTTT
CAWSGYRGAGNQPQHF
>TRBD1|-|TRBV24-1|TRBJ2-3
TGTGCCACCAGTGGCAAAGGGGGCGCAGATACGCAGTATTTT
CATSGKGGADTQYF
>-|-|TRBV19|TRBJ2-1
TGTGCCAGCATGGGGAGCTCCTACAATGAGCAGTTCTTC
CASMGSSYNEQFF
>TRBD2|few|TRBV2|TRBJ2-3
TGTGCCAGCTCAAACCTAGCGGGGGCAAAAGATACGCAGTATTTT
CASSNLAGAKDTQYF
>-|-|TRBV21-1|TRBJ2-7
TGTGCCAGCAGCCACCGTACAGGACACTACGAGCAGTACTTC
CASSHRTGHYEQYF
>-|few|TRBV6-5|TRBJ1-2
TGTGCCAGCATAGGGGGGCACCTCAACTATGGCTACACCTTC
CASIGGHLNYGYTF
>TRBD1|-|TRBV24-1|TRBJ2-1
TGTGCCACCAGTGATGACAGGGGTAATTATCGTGTGAATGAGCAGTTCTTC
CATSDDRGNYRVNEQFF
>-|few|TRBV6-6|TRBJ1-1
TGTGCCAGCAGTTACTCTCAGGGGAACACTGAAGCTTTCTTT
CASSYSQGNTEAFF
>-|-|TRBV5-1|TRBJ1-1
TGCGCCAGCAGCTTTGCTTTCGGGCACTTGGGCACTGAAGCTTTCTTT
CASSFAFGHLGTEAFF
>-|few|TRBV30|TRBJ2-3
TGTGCCTGGAGCAGGGATCCTACAGATACGCAGTATTTT
CAWSRDPTDTQYF
>-|-|TRBV18|TRBJ2-7
TGTGCCAGCTCACCTGTCGGGACTGGGACCTACGAGCAGTACTTC
CASSPVGTGTYEQYF
>TRBD1|few|TRBV12-3/TRBV12-4|TRBJ2-5
TGTGCCAGCAGACCACGACAGGGGGCTTGGGAGACCCAGTACTTC
CASRPRQGAWETQYF
>-|many|TRBV25-1|TRBJ1-6
TGTGCCAGCATCGGGAGGGGAGGCTCACCCCTCCACTTT
CASIGRGGSPLHF
>-|-|TRBV6-5|TRBJ2-5
TGTGCCAGCAGCATTGGCGGAATCGGGAGAGAGACCCAGTACTTC
CASSIGGIGRETQYF
>-|-|TRBV3-1|TRBJ2-3
TGTGCCAGCAGCCTAGTAGGGGACACAGATACGCAGTATTTT
CASSLVGDTDTQYF
>-|few|TRBV5-1|TRBJ1-2
TGCGCCAGCAGCTTGGTCCATCTTTCCGGGAACAACTATGGCTACACCTTC
CASSLVHLSGNNYGYTF
>TRBD2|-|TRBV7-9|TRBJ2-1
TGTGCCAGCAGCTTAGCCCCCACGACTAGCGGGGGAACTGAGCAGTTCTTC
CASSLAPTTSGGTEQFF
>TRBD1|few|TRBV11-2|TRBJ2-7
TGTGCCAGCAGCTTAGGGGACAGGTTCAGTAGATCTCCCTACGAGCAGTACTTC
CASSLGDRFSRSPYEQYF
>-|few|TRBV15|TRBJ2-7
TGTGCCACCAGCAGAGATCTTGGCAGTACCTACGAGCAGTACTTC
CATSRDLGSTYEQYF
>TRBD2|-|TRBV20-1|TRBJ2-4
TGCAGTGCTAGAGTTGCGGGAGGGTATGCCAAAAACATTCAGTACTTC
CSARVAGGYAKNIQYF
>-|-|TRBV7-3|TRBJ2-6
TGTGCCAGCAGCCTGCAGGGTTCTAACGGGGCCAACGTCCTGACTTTC
CASSLQGSNGANVLTF
>TRBD1|-|TRBV5-1|TRBJ2-7
TGCGCCAGCAGCGCATCGGGACAGGGCTACGAGCAGTACTTC
CASSASGQGYEQYF
>-|once|TRBV5-8|TRBJ1-5
TGTGCCAGCAGCTTGGCACCCGGCTCGTGGGTCCAGCCCCAGCATTTT
CASSLAPGSWVQPQHF
>TRBD1|few|TRBV7-8|TRBJ1-5
TGTGCCAGCAGCTTGACAGGGTTAGCTCAGCCCCAGCATTTT
CASSLTGLAQPQHF
>-|-|TRBV30|TRBJ2-7
TGTGCCTGGAACCATGGCACAGGGCTGTACGAGCAGTACTTC
CAWNHGTGLYEQYF
>-|-|TRBV2|TRBJ1-2
TGTGCCAGCAGTGACAGAACCTATGGCTACACCTTC
CASSDRTYGYTF
>TRBD2|few|TRBV27|TRBJ2-1
TGTGCCAGCAGTGGAAGCGGGGGTTACAATGAGCAGTTCTTC
CASSGSGGYNEQFF
>-|few|TRBV19|TRBJ2-2
TGTGCCAGTAGTGGGTACAAGAACACCGGGGAGCTGTTTTTT
CASSGYKNTGELFF
>-|-|TRBV7-9|TRBJ2-3
TGTGCCAGCAGCACACAAGTCGGGGCTGTAAATAGCACAGATACGCAGTATTTT
CASSTQVGAVNSTDTQYF
>TRBD1|-|TRBV12-3/TRBV12-4|TRBJ1-2
TGTGCCAGCAGTTTAGGGGGACAGGGGGACTATGGCTACACCTTC
CASSLGGQGDYGYTF
>TRBD1|few|TRBV7-6|TRBJ2-5
TGTGCCAGCAGCCCCGACAGGGATTTTCTTCAAGAGACCCAGTACTTC
CASSPDRDFLQETQYF
>TRBD1|-|TRBV7-9|TRBJ2-1
TGTGCCAGCAGCGCCCGGGACAGGGGGCTCAAAATCAATGAGCAGTTCTTC
CASSARDRGLKINEQFF
>-|few|TRBV11-2|TRBJ2-3
TGTGCCAGCAGTTCCTGGACTAGCACAGATACGCAGTATTTT
CASSSWTSTDTQYF
>TRBD1|many|TRBV7-6|TRBJ2-3
TGTGCCAGCAGCGCGAACAGGGGGGATACGCAGTATTTT
CASSANRGDTQYF
>-|-|TRBV9|TRBJ2-7
TGTGCCAGCAGCGTAGGACAGACCTACGAGCAGTACTTC
CASSVGQTYEQYF
>-|few|TRBV3-1|TRBJ2-1
TGTGCCAGCAGCCATTCCAGTGGAGGGAATGAGCAGTTCTTC
CASSHSSGGNEQFF
>-|few|TRBV30|TRBJ2-5
TGTGCCTGGAGTGTACGAGGGTCTGAGACCCAGTACTTC
CAWSVRGSETQYF
>-|few|TRBV11-2|TRBJ2-3
TGTGCCAGCAGCCTAGGGCGGGTCCTAAACTCCTCTAGCACAGATACGCAGTATTTT
CASSLGRVLNSSSTDTQYF
>-|few|TRBV14|TRBJ2-2
TGTGCCAGCAGCCCGTTCGGTTACACCGGGGAGCTGTTTTTT
CASSPFGYTGELFF
>TRBD2|-|TRBV7-6|TRBJ2-1
TGTGCCAGCAGCTCTGGACTAGCGGGCTGGGGCTCCTACAATGAGCAGTTCTTC
CASSSGLAGWGSYNEQFF
>TRBD2|-|TRBV7-2|TRBJ2-3
TGTGCCAGCAGCTTACGCTGGGCTAGCGGGGTCAGCACAGATACGCAGTATTTT
CASSLRWASGVSTDTQYF
>TRBD2|-|TRBV2|TRBJ2-4
TGTGCCAGCACCGGACTAGCGGGGACTCAGAGGTACTTC
CASTGLAGTQRYF
>TRBD1|few|TRBV20-1|TRBJ2-7
TGCAGTGCTAGGGAGACAGGGTCCTACGAGCAGTACTTC
CSARETGSYEQYF
>-|-|TRBV18|TRBJ2-3
TGTGCCAGCTTACTCTCAGGGGGCACAGATACGCAGTATTTT
CASLLSGGTDTQYF